The following is a TCR beta chain sequence with its context. One Seattle source followed patients from active infection through their disease course. Per the authors' pipeline: The assay estimated nucleated cells by amplifying reference gene primers. Sequencing used immunoSEQ multiplex PCR; TCRdb keeps in-frame clones, though not all of them. That table is the source of V, J and clone size, and D and trimming were worked out from the DNA. The top ten hold roughly 4.8% of the sample, which has roughly 120,000 clones, 90% seen once. This specimen comes from a study of blood T cell repertoires in COVID-19. Study overall: Samples came from the United States, Italy and Spain, spanning acute and convalescent COVID-19. PBMCs, B-cell-depleted T cells, or T cells provided the cDNA or gDNA that made up the material.

Germline V gene lookup returns CDR1 MNHEY and CDR2 SVGAGI. The V gene lost 6 bases and the J gene lost 3 bases, with 13 bases spanning the gap. The CDR3 is made up of 14 amino acids. The rearrangement uses TRBV6-5 and TRBJ2-3, with a weak D call TRBD2 (5 bases). This clonotype was obtained from a man between 60 and 70 years old with COVID-19, enrolled during active disease. The specimen sequenced was peripheral blood. The CDR3 bases are TGTGCCAGCAGGCCGTTCCAGCGGACAGATACGCAGTATTTT. Amino acid sequence: CASRPFQRTDTQYF.